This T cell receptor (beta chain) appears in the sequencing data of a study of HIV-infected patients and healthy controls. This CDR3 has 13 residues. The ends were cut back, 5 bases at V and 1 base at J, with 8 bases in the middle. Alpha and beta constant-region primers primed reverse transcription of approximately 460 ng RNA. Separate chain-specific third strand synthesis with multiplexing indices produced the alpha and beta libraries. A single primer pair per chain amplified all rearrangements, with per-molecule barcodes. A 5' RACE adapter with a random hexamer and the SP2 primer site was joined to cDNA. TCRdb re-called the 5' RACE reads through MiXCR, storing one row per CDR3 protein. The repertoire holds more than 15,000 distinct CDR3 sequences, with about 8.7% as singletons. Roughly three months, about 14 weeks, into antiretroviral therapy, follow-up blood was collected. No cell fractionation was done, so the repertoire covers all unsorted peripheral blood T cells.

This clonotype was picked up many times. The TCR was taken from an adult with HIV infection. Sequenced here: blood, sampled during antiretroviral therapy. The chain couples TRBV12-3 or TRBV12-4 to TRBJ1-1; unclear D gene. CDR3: CASSVTPNTEAFF. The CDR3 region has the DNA TGTGCCAGCAGTGTAACTCCGAACACTGAAGCTTTCTTT.